The 9 T cell receptor beta chains below were found in one sample sequenced in a study of PD-1 blockade in classical Hodgkin lymphoma. All patients relapsed after autologous stem cell transplantation, and brentuximab vedotin exposure varied. Measured with immunoSEQ multiplex PCR; TCRdb has only the in-frame clones, and not every one. The sample comprises approximately 15,000 clones, about 81% of which are singletons, and roughly a quarter rests with the top ten. The specimen was peripheral blood mononuclear cells (PBMCs), collected before the second cycle of nivolumab. All receptors derive from a human donor with classical Hodgkin lymphoma.

The table lists this clone with a few counts. The CDR3 loop is CASSPGTANYGYTF. The CDR3 nucleotides read TGTGCCAGCAGCCCCGGGACAGCTAACTATGGCTACACCTTC. The rearrangement joins TRBV14 to TRBJ1-2; TRBD1 matches 7 bases. The germline V gene encodes CDR1 SGHDN and CDR2 FVKESK. This CDR3 is 14 amino acids long. The V gene end was trimmed by 4 bases and the J gene end by 0 bases; junction bases not matched to a gene: 2.

The rearrangement uses TRBV10-3 and TRBJ2-7; D is tentatively TRBD1 or TRBD2 (5 bases each). V gave up 4 bases and J gave up 0 bases, with 13 bases separating them. This CDR3 has 15 residues. Germline loops: CDR1 ENHRY, CDR2 SYGVKD. The CDR3 DNA is TGTGCCATCAGTGGGGGCCGGGACCCCTCCTACGAGCAGTACTTC. It yields the protein CAISGGRDPSYEQYF.

The CDR3 sequence: CASSRGAGPARGWVTEAFF. CDR3 nucleotides: TGTGCCAGCAGCCGGGGGGCAGGGCCAGCCAGGGGATGGGTCACTGAAGCTTTCTTT. V gene TRBV5-4 combines with J gene TRBJ1-1; tentatively, D is TRBD1 (6 bases). The germline CDR1 and CDR2 sequences are SGHNT and YYREEE (reference sequence). V was shortened by 4 bases and J by 4 bases, with 29 bases between the two germline ends. The CDR3 consists of 19 residues. The entire variable domain, with the rest obtained from reference TRBV5-4 and TRBJ1-1, is as follows: ETGVTQSPTHLIKTRGQQVTLRCSSQSGHNTVSWYQQALGQGPQFIFQYYREEENGRGNFPPRFSGLQFPNYSSELNVNALELDDSALYLCASSRGAGPARGWVTEAFFGQGTRLTVV.

V and J are TRBV5-6 and TRBJ1-5; the match to TRBD1 covers 9 bases. This CDR3 has 15 amino acids. CDR1 and CDR2 (germline): SGHDT, YYEEEE. V was pared by 4 bases and J by 2 bases, with 4 bases of the junction left unmatched. CDR3 nucleotide sequence: TGTGCCAGCAGCCGAAGGACAGGGGGCAATCAGCCCCAGCATTTT. This translates into CASSRRTGGNQPQHF.

In DNA, the CDR3 is TGCAGCGTTGACACCGGGACAGCGAACTATGGCTACACCTTC. Translated: CSVDTGTANYGYTF. The rearrangement joins TRBV29-1 to TRBJ1-2, with 7 positions matching TRBD1. From germline, CDR1 is SQVTM and CDR2 ANQGSEA. V shed 3 bases and J 2 bases; nucleotides not matched to a gene: 6. CDR3 length: 14 amino acids.

V usage is TRBV4-2 and J usage is TRBJ1-6; tentatively, D is TRBD1 (5 bases). V lost 1 base and J lost 4, with 8 bases in between. The CDR3 covers 15 residues. Germline CDR1 is LGHNA and CDR2 is YNFKEQ. The CDR3 sequence: CASSQAGQYNSPLHF. DNA of the CDR3: TGTGCCAGCAGCCAAGCAGGGCAGTATAATTCACCCCTCCACTTT.

This clone was observed a few times. The J gene is TRBJ2-7, the V gene TRBV4-1; either TRBD1 or TRBD2 may fit D (5 bases each). Trimming left V 4 bases short and J 1 base short, with 26 bases between. The germline gives CDR1 MGHRA, CDR2 YSYEKL. CDR3 size: 19 residues. Written as DNA, the CDR3 is TGCGCCAGCAGCCGGGGCCCCCTACAGAGGGGCGAAAATTCCTACGAGCAGTACTTC. This sequence encodes CASSRGPLQRGENSYEQYF.

The chain uses TRBV15 and TRBJ2-7; 8 nucleotides line up with TRBD2. The CDR3 consists of 15 residues. CDR1 LNHNV and CDR2 YYDKDF come from the germline V gene (reference sequence). With V trimmed by 5 bases and J by 0 bases, 6 bases remained unmatched. The CDR3 spells CATSEAAGGSYEQYF. As DNA, the CDR3 is TGTGCCACCAGCGAGGCCGCGGGGGGCTCCTACGAGCAGTACTTC.

This clone was detected once. The chain has TRBV11-2 and TRBJ2-3; 7 nucleotides match TRBD2. V lost 7 bases to trimming and J lost 3 bases; unmatched junction nucleotides: 10. CDR3 length equals 15 residues. The germline V gene has CDR1 SGHAT and CDR2 FQNNGV. CDR3 region: CASNVGRVGTDTQYF. The DNA for the CDR3 is TGTGCCAGCAACGTAGGGAGGGTGGGTACAGATACGCAGTATTTT.